This T cell receptor (beta chain) was sequenced for a study of radiotherapy plus CTLA-4 blockade in lung cancer listed by TCRdb under 2018. At the level of the whole study: Objective responses occurred in around 20% of enrolled patients, and around 29% achieved disease control. Beyond this particular receptor, the publication reports: The strongest predictors of response, as reported, were early dynamic changes in blood T cell clones along with a rise in serum interferon-beta after radiation. After treatment with radiotherapy and ipilimumab, TCR clones that originated in tumors expanded in peripheral blood.

Looking up the germline V gene yields CDR1 SGHVS and CDR2 FNYEAQ. Measured from the cysteine to the phenylalanine, the CDR3 is 15 residues long. Of all the DNA, just the CDR3 is kept, 45 bases in frame from base 1. The germline ends are 19 bases apart after V is trimmed by 5 bases and J by 5 bases. This clone has a handful of counts. The specificity of this receptor is unknown. Base qualities were left out, and no much larger clone turns up one base away. In this study, focal radiation therapy paired with CTLA-4 blockade (ipilimumab) was tested in patients who had chemo-refractory metastatic non-small-cell lung cancer. Libraries were prepared through the immunoSEQ multiplex PCR assay. The source is immuneACCESS, and TCRdb retained only in-frame sequences with V and J called. Part of the clones is not carried over; for the studies checked, unresolved V genes explain less than half of this, and the remainder is unexplained. Counted in this sample were 34,000 or so clones; about four fifths of them appeared once. The top ten hold around an eighth of the sample.

The sequence is built from TRBV7-6 and TRBJ2-7; the D gene is perhaps TRBD1, on 6 matching bases. Sequencing was performed on peripheral blood, taken from a patient treated with radiotherapy plus ipilimumab. The TCR originated in a human donor with non-small cell lung cancer that progressed on radiotherapy plus ipilimumab. CDR3 sequence: CASSPEQGVAHEQYF. DNA sequence: TGTGCCAGCAGCCCTGAACAGGGAGTCGCCCACGAGCAGTACTTC.